The 10 T cell receptor beta chains listed next were all sequenced from one sample in a study of blood T cells in healthy people across ages. Using a J-beta primer mix together with a sample-barcoded 5' primer, a second PCR was run for 7 to 11 cycles. TCRdb recomputed calls from the 5' RACE reads with MiXCR, one row per CDR3 protein. The profile shows hundreds of thousands of distinct CDR3 sequences, 45% to 60% of them singletons. Sample: blood. These receptors all stem from an elderly woman in good health.

This chain links TRBV20-1 with TRBJ1-5; no firm D call. The CDR3 has 15 residues. V lost 3 bases, J lost 4 bases, and 16 bases lay in between. CDR1 DFQATT and CDR2 SNEGSKA come from the germline V gene (reference sequence). The CDR3 sequence: CSASLWWGENQPQHF. CDR3 in DNA: TGCAGTGCTAGTTTATGGTGGGGAGAGAATCAGCCCCAGCATTTT.

The chain joins TRBV7-9 to TRBJ2-7; 10 positions agree with TRBD2. Germline loops: CDR1 SEHNR, CDR2 FQNEAQ (reference sequence). The CDR3 runs 17 residues. J was trimmed by 0 bases and V by 10 bases; bases with no gene match: 15. Written as DNA, the CDR3 is TGTGCCACCCCACCAGATACGCTAGCGGGAGCCTCCTACGAGCAGTACTTC. It is translated as CATPPDTLAGASYEQYF.

With regard to this clonotype: A read error may explain this, as a much larger clone is one base away. Written as DNA, the CDR3 is TGCGCCAGCAGCTTGGGGGTCCAGGGGGCATTCTACAATGAGCAGTACTTC. This encodes CASSLGVQGAFYNEQYF. J is TRBJ2-5 and V is TRBV5-1; 8 nucleotides align to TRBD1. The CDR3 is 17 amino acids. Trimming removed 0 bases from V and 11 bases from J; junction bases left unmatched: 18. Germline V CDR1 and CDR2: SGHRS, YFSETQ.

J is TRBJ2-3 and V is TRBV29-1; no firm D call. Germline V gives CDR1 SQVTM, CDR2 ANQGSEA. The CDR3 spans 11 residues. Trimming removed 4 bases from V and 6 bases from J, with 8 bases in between. The chain's CDR3 is CSVGSGDTQYF. The CDR3 nucleotides read TGCAGCGTTGGGAGTGGCGATACGCAGTATTTT.

The chain employs TRBV20-1 and TRBJ2-2; D is undetermined. Trimming shortened V by 0 bases and J by 3 bases, and 14 bases separated the two germline ends. This CDR3 contains 16 residues. Germline CDR1 reads DFQATT; CDR2 reads SNEGSKA (reference sequence). CDR3 DNA sequence: TGCAGTGCTAGAGACCCCTTGCGGCCCCACACCGGGGAGCTGTTTTTT. This translates into CSARDPLRPHTGELFF.

The gene calls are TRBV3-1 and TRBJ1-2; no firm D call. This CDR3 has 15 residues. The germline V and J ends were trimmed by 5 bases and 4 bases, with 17 bases remaining between them. CDR1 LGHDT and CDR2 YNNKEL come from the germline V gene (reference sequence). The CDR3 protein is CASSSVAGSTYGYTF. CDR3 bases: TGTGCCAGCAGCTCTGTGGCTGGATCTACCTATGGCTACACCTTC.

Worth noting for this clonotype: This may be a read error: a much more frequent sequence differs by one nucleotide. Lacking the conserved final phenylalanine or tryptophan, this CDR3 likely reflects a read error. This rearrangement joins TRBV20-1 to TRBJ1-2, with 9 bases that match TRBD1. The CDR3 is 13 amino acids. The germline gives CDR1 DFQATT, CDR2 SNEGSKA (reference sequence). The junction had 5 bases not matched to a gene; V was cut back by 4 bases and J by 5 bases. The CDR3 region is CSAKRDRDYGYTS. The CDR3 DNA reads as TGCAGTGCTAAAAGGGACAGGGATTATGGCTACACCTCC.

CDR3 sequence reads: CASRRDSYSSYEQYF. The CDR3 DNA follows: TGTGCCAGCAGAAGGGACAGTTATTCCTCCTACGAGCAGTACTTC. This chain connects TRBV28 to TRBJ2-7; the match to TRBD1 covers 7 bases. After removal of 6 bases from V and 0 bases from J, the junction contained 8 bases not matched to a gene. This CDR3 comprises 15 residues. The germline V gene has CDR1 MDHEN and CDR2 SYDVKM. The whole variable domain, remainder taken from reference TRBV28 and TRBJ2-7, is DVKVTQSSRYLVKRTGEKVFLECVQDMDHENMFWYRQDPGLGLRLIYFSYDVKMKEKGDIPEGYSVSREKKERFSLILESASTNQTSMYLCASRRDSYSSYEQYFGPGTRLTVT.

A few counts support this clonotype. V and J are TRBV12-3 or TRBV12-4 and TRBJ1-1; D may be TRBD1 (5 bases). The ends were cut back, 6 bases at V and 0 bases at J, with 14 bases in the middle. The CDR3 runs to 15 residues. The chain's CDR3 is CASRPRGAVNTEAFF. The DNA of the CDR3 is TGTGCCAGCAGGCCAAGGGGTGCGGTGAACACTGAAGCTTTCTTT.

The CDR3, as DNA: TGCAGTGCTAGACAGGGTCGCGGCATTCAGTACTTC. Its translation is CSARQGRGIQYF. The chain links TRBV20-1 to TRBJ2-4; tentatively, D is TRBD1 (5 bases). Germline-derived CDR1 and CDR2 are DFQATT and SNEGSKA (reference sequence). The CDR3 runs to 12 residues. V shed 2 bases and J shed 9 bases, with 11 bases lying between them.